A single T cell receptor beta chain is shown here with its context. This CDR3 is 16 amino acids long. Germline trimming cut 2 bases from V and 5 bases from J; bases unmatched to any gene: 11. Germline assignment: CDR1 SGHVS and CDR2 FNYEAQ. This entry comes from a study of blood T cell repertoires in COVID-19. Source study methods: Estimation of nucleated cell counts relied on the amplification of reference gene primers. The data were produced by immunoSEQ multiplex PCR, yet TCRdb's version contains in-frame clones alone and is incomplete. The V and J calls and clone size were taken over from that table, and D and trimming were inferred from the DNA. The sample consists of 200,000 to 300,000 clones, roughly 87% of them appearing once.

Input material: peripheral blood. The chain joins TRBV7-6 to TRBJ2-7; 8 bases are a match to TRBD2. The sequence derives from a young man with active or convalescent COVID-19. CDR3 sequence: CASSLPTAGGWDEQYF. The CDR3 DNA follows: TGTGCCAGCAGCTTACCCACCGCGGGGGGTTGGGACGAGCAGTACTTC.